A selection of T cell receptor beta chains follows, all from one sample in a study of graft-versus-host responses after intestinal transplantation. Measured with immunoSEQ multiplex PCR; TCRdb has only the in-frame clones, and not every one. The sample includes about 54,000 clones, about 90% of them seen just once. The specimen was PBMCs, collected approximately 660 days after intestinal transplant. These receptors were taken from a human patient who received an intestinal transplant, so some T cells may come from the graft donor. The CDR3 runs from the conserved cysteine through the conserved F or W. Each record gives: D gene, J gene, clone size, V gene, CDR3 DNA, CDR3 protein. A D gene is named only where the DNA matches it firmly. Clone size is stated in some rows and not others, as once, few, many or a class when expanded.

>NA|TRBJ2-1|NA|TRBV5-5
TGTGCCAGCAGCTTGGGGCCCCTGCGGAATGAGCAGTTCTTC
CASSLGPLRNEQFF
>NA|TRBJ2-4|NA|TRBV5-8
TGTGCCAGCAGCTACGCAAGGGGAGGGGGCGCCTATGTTCAGTACTTC
CASSYARGGGAYVQYF
>NA|TRBJ2-1|NA|TRBV9
TGTGCCAGCAGCGTAGGGGTCGGATCGGATGAGCAGTTCTTC
CASSVGVGSDEQFF
>NA|TRBJ1-3|NA|TRBV7-9
TGTGCCAGCAGCCCACCTGAGTGGGAGGCTGGAAACACCATATATTTT
CASSPPEWEAGNTIYF
>TRBD1|TRBJ1-5|NA|TRBV18
TGTGCCAGCTCACCGGGGACAGGGAGGAATCAGCCCCAGCATTTT
CASSPGTGRNQPQHF
>NA|TRBJ1-3|NA|TRBV18
TGTGCCAGCTCGGGAGTCGCTGGAAACACCATATATTTT
CASSGVAGNTIYF
>TRBD1|TRBJ2-1|NA|TRBV11-2
TGTGCCAGCAGCTTAGAAGCGGGACAGGGGGCGGAGAATGAGCAGTTCTTC
CASSLEAGQGAENEQFF
>TRBD1|TRBJ2-7|NA|TRBV6-1
TGTGCCAGCAGGGCCGCCGGGACAGGGTCCTACGAGCAGTACTTC
CASRAAGTGSYEQYF
>NA|TRBJ1-1|NA|TRBV5-1
TGCGCCAGCAGCCCGAACGTGGGAACTGAAGCTTTCTTT
CASSPNVGTEAFF
>NA|TRBJ1-2|NA|TRBV7-8
TGTGCCAGCAGCTTAGCCTACGGACGGGAGGGTACCTATGGCTACACCTTC
CASSLAYGREGTYGYTF
>NA|TRBJ2-3|NA|TRBV19
TGTGCCAGTAGTATAGCCCAGCTCGATACGCAGTATTTT
CASSIAQLDTQYF
>NA|TRBJ2-7|NA|TRBV12-2
TGTGCAAGTCGCTTCATCAATAACCCTCCAGGGAAGGAGCAGTACTTC
CASRFINNPPGKEQYF
>NA|TRBJ1-6|once|TRBV6-6
TGTGCCAGCAGTTTAGGGGGATGGGATTCACCCCTCCACTTT
CASSLGGWDSPLHF
>NA|TRBJ2-5|NA|TRBV7-9
TGTGCCAGCAGCACCGACGGGGGAGTAAATTCGGAGACCCAGTACTTC
CASSTDGGVNSETQYF
>NA|TRBJ2-5|NA|TRBV5-4
TGTGCCAGCAGCTTGAAGGGGTGGGATAAGGAGACCCAGTACTTC
CASSLKGWDKETQYF
>NA|TRBJ2-7|NA|TRBV12-5
TGTGCTAGTGTACATGGGAGCTACGAGCAGTACTTC
CASVHGSYEQYF
>NA|TRBJ1-1|NA|TRBV10-3
TGTGCCATCAGCGACCTAACCACCCGACTCGGGGGCACTGAAGCTTTCTTT
CAISDLTTRLGGTEAFF
>NA|TRBJ2-7|once|TRBV27
TGTGCCAGCAGTTTAGGACATCCCTACGAGCAGTACTTC
CASSLGHPYEQYF
>NA|TRBJ1-4|NA|TRBV9
TGTGCCAGCAGCGTGGGACCATATGAAAAACTGTTTTTT
CASSVGPYEKLFF
>NA|TRBJ1-5|NA|TRBV7-2
TGTGCCAGCAGCTTAAGGTGGAGCAATCAGCCCCAGCATTTT
CASSLRWSNQPQHF
>TRBD1|TRBJ2-3|NA|TRBV10-1
TGCGCCACTAAGGGACAGGGCACAGATACGCAGTATTTT
CATKGQGTDTQYF
>NA|TRBJ2-3|once|TRBV6-5
TGTGCCAGCAGTTACTCGCCTACAGATACGCAGTATTTT
CASSYSPTDTQYF
>NA|TRBJ1-2|NA|TRBV27
TGTGCCAGCAGTTCAATGGGGCGCAATGATGGCTACACCTTC
CASSSMGRNDGYTF
>NA|TRBJ2-7|once|TRBV6-1
TGTGCCACCGAGTACGAGCAGTACTTC
CATEYEQYF
>NA|TRBJ1-1|few|TRBV30
TGTGCCTGGAGTATCACAGGGTACGAAGCTTTCTTT
CAWSITGYEAFF
>NA|TRBJ2-3|NA|TRBV10-3
TGTGCCATCAGTACAGTGTCGACGCAGTATTTT
CAISTVSTQYF
>NA|TRBJ2-7|NA|TRBV30
TGTGCCTGGGGGAGGGGGCTCCAGTACGAGCAGTACTTC
CAWGRGLQYEQYF
>TRBD1|TRBJ1-5|NA|TRBV18
TGTGCCAGCTCACAGGGGGCGAGGCAGCCCCAGCATTTT
CASSQGARQPQHF
>NA|TRBJ2-3|NA|TRBV4-1
TGCGCCAGCAGCCAAGACCCCCCAGGGTACGGCACAGATACGCAGTATTTT
CASSQDPPGYGTDTQYF
>NA|TRBJ2-7|once|TRBV7-9
TGTGCCAGCAGCTTGGGGGGTGCTGACTCCTACGAGCAGTACTTC
CASSLGGADSYEQYF
>NA|TRBJ2-6|NA|TRBV7-3
TGTGCCAGCAGCTTAAGCCCAACTGGGGCCAACGTCCTGACTTTC
CASSLSPTGANVLTF
>NA|TRBJ2-7|NA|TRBV5-8
TGTGCCAGCTCCCCACGGGGCAGCTTTACCTACGAGCAGTACTTC
CASSPRGSFTYEQYF
>TRBD2|TRBJ2-5|NA|TRBV5-1
TGCGCCAGCAGCTTGCTCTCCCCCTCTAGCGGGGGGCCGGAGACCCAGTACTTC
CASSLLSPSSGGPETQYF
>TRBD1|TRBJ1-3|NA|TRBV5-5
TGTGCCAGCAGCTGGACAGGGGTTGGGATCTCTGGAAACACCATATATTTT
CASSWTGVGISGNTIYF
>TRBD1|TRBJ2-5|NA|TRBV7-2
TGTGCCAGCAGCACGGGACAGGGGGGGAAGACCCAGTACTTC
CASSTGQGGKTQYF
>NA|TRBJ2-5|NA|TRBV5-1
TGCGCCAGCAGCCATGAGGTACAACCACCCCCGGAGACCCAGTACTTC
CASSHEVQPPPETQYF
>NA|TRBJ2-7|NA|TRBV11-2
TGTGCCAGCAGCCTATCCGCAGGAGCATCCTACGAGCAGTACTTC
CASSLSAGASYEQYF
>TRBD1|TRBJ1-1|NA|TRBV6-1
TGTGCCAGCAGATACAGGGGATACACTGAAGCTTTCTTT
CASRYRGYTEAFF
>TRBD1|TRBJ2-7|NA|TRBV27
TGTGCCAGCAGTTTACAGGGGGCTAACGAGCAGTACTTC
CASSLQGANEQYF
>TRBD2|TRBJ2-5|once|TRBV6-4
TGTGCCAGCAGCAAGGAGACTAGCGGGGGGGAAGAGACCCAGTACTTC
CASSKETSGGEETQYF
>TRBD1|TRBJ1-1|NA|TRBV5-1
TGCGCCAGCACATGGTCAGAGACAGGGGCCGGCAATGAAGCTTTCTTT
CASTWSETGAGNEAFF
>TRBD1|TRBJ1-6|NA|TRBV19
TGTGCCAGTAGACAGGGGCCTTCTAATTCACCCCTCCACTTT
CASRQGPSNSPLHF
>NA|TRBJ1-1|NA|TRBV5-1
TGCGCCAGCAGCACGACACCCAACACTGAAGCTTTCTTT
CASSTTPNTEAFF